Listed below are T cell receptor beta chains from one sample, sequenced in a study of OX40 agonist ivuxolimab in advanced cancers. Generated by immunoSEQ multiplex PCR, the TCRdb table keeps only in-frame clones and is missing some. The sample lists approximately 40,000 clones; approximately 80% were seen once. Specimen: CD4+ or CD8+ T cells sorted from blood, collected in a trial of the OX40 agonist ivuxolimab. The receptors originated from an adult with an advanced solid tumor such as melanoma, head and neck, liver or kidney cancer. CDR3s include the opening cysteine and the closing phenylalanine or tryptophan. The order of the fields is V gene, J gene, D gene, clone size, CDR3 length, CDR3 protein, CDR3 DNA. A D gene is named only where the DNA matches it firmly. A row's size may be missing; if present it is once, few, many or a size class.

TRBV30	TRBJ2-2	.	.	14	CAWSVNGDGGELFF	TGTGCCTGGAGTGTAAACGGCGACGGCGGGGAGCTGTTTTTT
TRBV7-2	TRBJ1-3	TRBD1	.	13	CASSGQGGNTIYF	TGTGCCAGCAGCGGACAGGGTGGAAACACCATATATTTT
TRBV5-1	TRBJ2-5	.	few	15	CASSLIGGGGETQYF	TGCGCCAGCAGCTTGATCGGAGGGGGAGGGGAGACCCAGTACTTC
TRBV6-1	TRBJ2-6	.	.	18	CASSESPAGYSGANVLTF	TGTGCCAGCAGTGAATCCCCGGCGGGGTACTCTGGGGCCAACGTCCTGACTTTC
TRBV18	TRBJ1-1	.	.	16	CASSPQETQGGTEAFF	TGTGCCAGCTCACCACAAGAGACACAGGGCGGCACTGAAGCTTTCTTT
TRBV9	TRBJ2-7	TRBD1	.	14	CASSVALQGGEQYF	TGTGCCAGCAGCGTAGCCCTACAGGGGGGCGAGCAGTACTTC
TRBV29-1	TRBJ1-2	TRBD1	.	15	CSAESPDRGPYGYTF	TGCAGCGCGGAATCTCCGGACAGGGGCCCCTATGGCTACACCTTC
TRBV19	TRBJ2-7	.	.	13	CASSMVGEFEQYF	TGTGCCAGTAGTATGGTGGGAGAGTTCGAGCAGTACTTC
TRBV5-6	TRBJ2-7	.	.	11	CASSLVDEQYF	TGTGCCAGCAGCTTGGTCGACGAGCAGTACTTC
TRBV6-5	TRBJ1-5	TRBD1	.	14	CASRGTGEGQPQHF	TGTGCCAGCAGGGGGACAGGGGAGGGTCAGCCCCAGCATTTT
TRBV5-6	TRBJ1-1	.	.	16	CASSLFRRGLNTEAFF	TGTGCCAGCAGCTTATTTAGGCGGGGGTTGAACACTGAAGCTTTCTTT
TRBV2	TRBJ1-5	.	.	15	CASSEDLGVSQPQHF	TGTGCCAGCAGTGAAGATTTGGGGGTTAGTCAGCCCCAGCATTTT
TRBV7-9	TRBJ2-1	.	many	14	CASSLVESYNEQFF	TGTGCCAGCAGCTTAGTCGAAAGCTACAATGAGCAGTTCTTC
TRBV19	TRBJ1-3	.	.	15	CASSITSSTGNTIYF	TGTGCCAGTAGTATAACCTCGTCTACTGGAAACACCATATATTTT
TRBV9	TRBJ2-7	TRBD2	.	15	CASSVEGSGSREQYF	TGTGCCAGCAGCGTAGAAGGTAGCGGGAGCCGGGAGCAGTACTTC
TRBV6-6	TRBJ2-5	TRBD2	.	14	CASSPGTRQETQYF	TGTGCCAGCAGCCCCGGGACTAGACAAGAGACCCAGTACTTC
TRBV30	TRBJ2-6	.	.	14	CAWSRWSGANVLTF	TGTGCCTGGAGTCGGTGGTCTGGGGCCAACGTCCTGACTTTC
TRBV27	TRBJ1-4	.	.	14	CASSLTTTNEKLFF	TGTGCCAGCAGTTTGACAACAACTAATGAAAAACTGTTTTTT
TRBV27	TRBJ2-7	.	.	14	CASSPLQGSGEQYF	TGTGCCAGCAGTCCCTTACAGGGTTCCGGCGAGCAGTACTTC
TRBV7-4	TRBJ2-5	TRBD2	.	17	CASSIGLAGGGAETQYF	TGTGCCAGCAGCATCGGACTAGCGGGAGGTGGAGCTGAGACCCAGTACTTC
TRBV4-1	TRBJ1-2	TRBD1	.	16	CASSQEGMEGAYGYTF	TGCGCCAGCAGCCAAGAAGGAATGGAGGGGGCCTATGGCTACACCTTC
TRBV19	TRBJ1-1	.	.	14	CASSPYLGNTEAFF	TGTGCCAGTAGTCCCTACTTAGGAAACACTGAAGCTTTCTTT
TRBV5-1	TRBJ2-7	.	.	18	CASSLTTMRSGPTYEQYF	TGCGCCAGCAGCTTGACCACAATGCGAAGCGGGCCGACCTACGAGCAGTACTTC
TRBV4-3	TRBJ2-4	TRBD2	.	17	CASSQEAIAGGGDIQYF	TGCGCCAGCAGTCAAGAGGCCATAGCGGGAGGAGGGGACATTCAGTACTTC